The T cell receptor beta chain described here comes from a study of T cell changes during pregnancy in multiple sclerosis. Measured with immunoSEQ multiplex PCR; TCRdb has only the in-frame clones, and not every one. In the table there are some 74,000 clones, around 90% of which are singletons. Germline V gives CDR1 MNHEY, CDR2 SMNVEV (reference sequence). V was shortened by 11 bases and J by 3 bases, with 13 bases between the two germline ends. The CDR3 is made up of 12 amino acids. The V call is TRBV27, the J call TRBJ1-1; a possible D gene is TRBD1 (6 bases). The TCR sequence derives from a female donor in good health, enrolled as a control in a pregnancy study. Specimen: peripheral blood, collected after pregnancy. CDR3 loop: CAPNRVHTEAFF. The DNA for the CDR3 is TGTGCCCCCAACAGGGTACACACTGAAGCTTTCTTT.